This is a list of T cell receptor beta chains from one sample in a study of CD4 T cells in relation to SARS-CoV-2 and coronaviruses. Assay used: immunoSEQ multiplex PCR; TCRdb lists only in-frame clones, some missing. The sample lists some 16,000 clones; around three quarters were seen once. No cognate antigen is known for these TCRs. What was sequenced was CD4+ T cells from PBMCs, cultured in vitro. The receptors were sampled from a human donor in good health. Both conserved end residues are trimmed from each CDR3.

TRBJ1-3,TRBV5-1,ASSLQGASGNTIY
TRBJ1-1,TRBV3-1/TRBV3-2,ASSQVPNTEAF
TRBJ1-3,TRBV29-1,SVVAASSGNTIY
TRBJ1-5,TRBV19,ASSIGGRPQH
TRBJ2-1,TRBV11-2,ASSSEQKTQF
TRBJ2-3,TRBV20-1,SASGSAGGFTDTQY
TRBJ2-3,TRBV6-2/TRBV6-3,ASSPTSGRGTDTQY
TRBJ2-1,TRBV25-1,ASRRGQGVSESYNEQF
TRBJ2-3,TRBV19,ASSIQAGGRDTQY
TRBJ1-2,TRBV5-1,ASSLRSGNSHYGYT
TRBJ2-4,TRBV3-1/TRBV3-2,ASSQGPIGRGGENIQY
TRBJ2-3,TRBV24-1,ATSDFLLAANISTDTQY
TRBJ1-2,TRBV6-2/TRBV6-3,ASSYSFSLTGNGYT
TRBJ1-1,TRBV7-2,ASSLAPRVNTEAF
TRBJ2-3,TRBV4-1,ASSQIAGTDTDTQY
TRBJ1-4,TRBV4-3,ASSQDPDSLREKLF
TRBJ1-5,TRBV3-1/TRBV3-2,ASSQVDQPQH
TRBJ2-5,TRBV4-1,ASSRRTGKGETQY
TRBJ2-1,TRBV5-1,ASSLGLAGGVDEQF
TRBJ2-5,TRBV7-2,ASSLVGAPLY
TRBJ2-1,TRBV7-9,ASSLFGGTAQVEQF
TRBJ2-5,TRBV20-1,SASTSGTQY
TRBJ1-2,TRBV5-1,ASSSGTGLSYGYT
TRBJ2-3,TRBV5-4,ASSPAGVMGTDTQY
TRBJ2-3,TRBV5-1,ASSGGLAGFLDTQY
TRBJ2-1,TRBV28,ASSLLAGGNNEQF
TRBJ2-7,TRBV2,ASSRDTFYEQY
TRBJ1-2,TRBV2,ASGENYGYT